These 19 T cell receptor beta chains share one sample of origin, sequenced in a study of T-cell memory formation after mild COVID-19. TCRdb re-derived calls from the 5' RACE reads in MiXCR, one entry per CDR3 protein. Of about 600,000 distinct CDR3 sequences listed, about 20% are singletons. The sequenced material came from PBMCs or a T cell subset sorted from them (not recorded which). The receptors here all came from an adult woman who had mild COVID-19 (a few samples of this study predate the infection). Cell type and time point are not known.

This clonotype was recorded many times. The chain combines TRBV12-3 or TRBV12-4 with TRBJ2-3; D remains ambiguous. Trimming shortened V by 3 bases and J by 2 bases, and 9 bases separated the two germline ends. The CDR3 totals 14 residues. This chain's CDR3 is CASSFESPTDTQYF. The CDR3 region has the DNA TGTGCCAGCAGTTTTGAATCCCCCACAGATACGCAGTATTTT.

This clonotype was seen a few times. This sequence joins TRBV7-9 and TRBJ1-1, with 8 bases lining up with TRBD1. The CDR3 runs 14 residues. The junction had 8 bases not matched to a gene; V was cut back by 5 bases and J by 6 bases. Per the germline V gene, CDR1 is SEHNR and CDR2 is FQNEAQ (reference sequence). In nucleotides, the CDR3 is TGTGCCAGCAGCCCGGGACAGGAGAAGGCTGAAGCTTTCTTT. Its protein product is CASSPGQEKAEAFF.

The chain is built from TRBV6-2 or TRBV6-3 and TRBJ2-5; 8 nucleotides match TRBD1. The CDR3 is 14 residues long. The germline V gene has CDR1 MNHEY and CDR2 SVGEGT. V lost 4 bases, J lost 4 bases, and 5 bases stayed unmatched. CDR3 nucleotides: TGTGCCAGCAGTTTCGGACAGGGAGCAGAGACCCAGTACTTC. Its protein is CASSFGQGAETQYF.

J is TRBJ1-6 and V is TRBV6-2 or TRBV6-3; D gene uncertain. The CDR3 is made up of 13 amino acids. Between the trimmed V and J ends, which lost 6 bases and 14 bases, there was a span of 17 bases. CDR1 is MNHEY and CDR2 is SVGEGT in the germline V gene. CDR3 protein: CASSDGPSRALHF. CDR3 nucleotides: TGTGCCAGCAGCGATGGACCTTCACGGGCCCTCCACTTT.

The chain is built from TRBV27 and TRBJ2-7; a weak D match, TRBD2 (6 bases). Between the trimmed V and J ends, which lost 4 bases and 3 bases, there was a span of 13 bases. This CDR3 is 14 amino acids long. CDR1 and CDR2 (germline): MNHEY, SMNVEV (reference sequence). The CDR3, as DNA: TGTGCCAGCAGTTCAGTCGGGAGTTACTACGAGCAGTACTTC. Translation gives CASSSVGSYYEQYF.

The rearrangement links TRBV24-1 to TRBJ2-1; a weak D match, TRBD1 (6 bases). With 9 bases removed from V and 7 bases from J, the gap between germline ends came to 9 bases. The CDR3 is 11 amino acids. CDR1 is KGHDR, CDR2 SFDVKD, per germline. The CDR3 spells CATSTGNEQFF. The CDR3 DNA sequence: TGTGCCACCTCAACAGGGAATGAGCAGTTCTTC.

V usage is TRBV5-1 and J usage is TRBJ1-4, with a possible D match to TRBD1 (5 bases). Germline lookup yields CDR1 SGHRS and CDR2 YFSETQ. CDR3 length: 16 residues. V was cut by 4 bases and J by 6 bases, with 19 bases left in between. The CDR3 DNA is TGCGCCAGCAGCACTCTACCGGGACGACTAGATGAAAAACTGTTTTTT. It encodes CASSTLPGRLDEKLFF.

This clonotype was recorded a few times. The rearrangement joins TRBV13 to TRBJ2-3, with 7 bases that match TRBD1. Germline CDR1 PRHDT, CDR2 FYEKMQ (reference sequence). Trimming cost V 8 bases and J 3 bases; bases outside gene matches: 14. The CDR3 covers 16 residues. The CDR3: CASETRGNRGTDTQYF. CDR3 DNA sequence: TGTGCCAGCGAAACCCGCGGCAACAGGGGAACAGATACGCAGTATTTT.

Here the CDR3 reads CASSQDRGGQFVRGSGNTIYF. The CDR3 nucleotides read TGCGCCAGCAGCCAGGACCGCGGCGGGCAGTTTGTCAGGGGCTCTGGAAACACCATATATTTT. The chain combines TRBV4-3 with TRBJ1-3; D is possibly TRBD1 (6 bases). Per the germline V gene, CDR1 is LGHNA and CDR2 is YSLEER. The CDR3 is 21 residues long. V was cut by 3 bases and J by 0 bases, with 27 bases left in between.

The rearrangement joins TRBV2 to TRBJ1-5, with 8 bases that match TRBD1. The ends lost 8 bases at V and 4 bases at J; junction bases unmatched: 7. CDR3 size: 14 residues. CDR1 and CDR2 (germline): SNHLY, FYNNEI. The CDR3 nucleotides are TGTGCCAGCGAGGGACAGGCCTCTAATCAGCCCCAGCATTTT. This sequence encodes CASEGQASNQPQHF.

This chain joins TRBV7-8 and TRBJ2-7; 8 bases map to TRBD1. The CDR3 is made up of 15 amino acids. V shed 1 base, J shed 4 bases, and the junction held 6 bases outside the gene matches. The germline V gene encodes CDR1 SGHVS and CDR2 FQNEAQ. CDR3 amino acids: CASSLVGTGRYEQYF. CDR3 DNA sequence: TGTGCCAGCAGCTTAGTCGGGACAGGAAGATACGAGCAGTACTTC.

Only a few counts were recorded for this clonotype. This chain uses TRBV7-9 with TRBJ2-7; TRBD1 matches 9 bases. V was pared by 5 bases and J by 4 bases, with 9 bases of the junction left unmatched. Germline values: CDR1 SEHNR, CDR2 FQNEAQ (reference sequence). There are 15 residues in the CDR3. CDR3 nucleotide sequence: TGTGCCAGCAGCGATCCAACAGGGGGCACTTACGAGCAGTACTTC. Translation gives CASSDPTGGTYEQYF. The entire variable domain, with the rest obtained from reference TRBV7-9 and TRBJ2-7, is as follows: DTGVSQNPRHKITKRGQNVTFRCDPISEHNRLYWYRQTLGQGPEFLTYFQNEAQLEKSRLLSDRFSAERPKGSFSTLEIQRTEQGDSAMYLCASSDPTGGTYEQYFGPGTRLTVT.

V gene TRBV6-5 combines with J gene TRBJ2-5; D is perhaps TRBD2 (6 bases). V lost 5 bases and J 4 bases, leaving 8 bases between the germline ends. This CDR3 spans 12 amino acids. Germline-derived CDR1 and CDR2 are MNHEY and SVGAGI. Here the CDR3 reads CASSQGLETQYF. The DNA of the CDR3 is TGTGCCAGCAGTCAGGGACTAGAGACCCAGTACTTC.

The chain has TRBV6-1 and TRBJ1-5, with a possible D match to TRBD1 (6 bases). The CDR3 is 14 amino acids. Trimming took 2 bases from V and 6 from J, leaving 11 bases between them. CDR1 is MNHNS, CDR2 SASEGT, per germline. The CDR3 sequence is CASSEPGVGQPQHF. Written as DNA, the CDR3 is TGTGCCAGCAGTGAACCAGGGGTTGGTCAGCCCCAGCATTTT.

CDR3 in amino acids: CASSLAGRPRAEGKFISGNTIYF. CDR3 DNA sequence: TGCGCCAGCAGCTTGGCCGGGAGGCCGAGGGCCGAGGGGAAGTTCATCTCTGGAAACACCATATATTTT. The chain joins TRBV5-1 to TRBJ1-3, with D possibly matching TRBD1 (5 bases). The germline V gene encodes CDR1 SGHRS and CDR2 YFSETQ. V lost 0 bases and J lost 0, with 31 bases in between. CDR3 length: 23 amino acids.

This clonotype was picked up many times. This chain connects TRBV6-2 or TRBV6-3 to TRBJ2-5; D tentatively fits TRBD1 or TRBD2 (5 bases each). The CDR3 extends over 12 amino acids. Germline values: CDR1 MNHEY, CDR2 SVGEGT. V lost 5 bases and J lost 5, with 9 bases in between. The CDR3 DNA reads TGTGCCAGCAGTCCGGGGCTGGAGACCCAGTACTTC. It yields the protein CASSPGLETQYF.

This clonotype was seen ten or more times. This CDR3 reads CASSLSGGEQETQYF. As DNA, the CDR3 is TGTGCCAGCAGCTTATCAGGGGGCGAACAAGAGACCCAGTACTTC. The chain combines TRBV7-3 with TRBJ2-5; 8 positions agree with TRBD1. Germline V lookup: CDR1 SGHTA, CDR2 FQGTGA. CDR3 length: 15 amino acids. Unmatched junction bases numbered 4, after V lost 2 bases and J lost 2 bases. Full variable domain (missing parts from reference TRBV7-3 and TRBJ2-5): GAGVSQTPSNKVTEKGKYVELRCDPISGHTALYWYRQSLGQGPEFLIYFQGTGAADDSGLPNDRFFAVRPEGSVSTLKIQRTERGDSAVYLCASSLSGGEQETQYFGPGTRLLVL.

In its sample, this clonotype was seen a few times. This chain connects TRBV25-1 to TRBJ2-2, with D possibly being TRBD2 (5 bases). Germline values: CDR1 MGHDK, CDR2 SYGVNS. V was cut by 2 bases and J by 5 bases, with 15 bases left in between. There are 16 residues in the CDR3. The CDR3, as DNA: TGTGCCAGCAGTGAAACGGGAACCTCCGAAACCGGGGAGCTGTTTTTT. This translates into CASSETGTSETGELFF.

This clonotype was observed at least ten times. The chain employs TRBV7-9 and TRBJ2-7; D may be TRBD2 (7 bases). V dropped 2 bases and J dropped 5 bases, with 16 bases sitting between them. The CDR3 length is 15 residues. CDR1 is SEHNR, CDR2 FQNEAQ, per germline (reference sequence). The CDR3 DNA reads TGTGCCAGCAGCTTAAACTCGGGGGGCTACAACGAGCAGTACTTC. Encoded protein: CASSLNSGGYNEQYF. Looking up the rest from reference TRBV7-9 and TRBJ2-7 gives the full variable domain: DTGVSQNPRHKITKRGQNVTFRCDPISEHNRLYWYRQTLGQGPEFLTYFQNEAQLEKSRLLSDRFSAERPKGSFSTLEIQRTEQGDSAMYLCASSLNSGGYNEQYFGPGTRLTVT.